Following are 28 T cell receptor beta chains from one sample sequenced in a study of human T cells and chemical hapten exposure. Time point in this sample: pre-sensitization, week 0. Sample treatment: therapeutic diphenylcyclopropenone sensitization with weekly scalp DPC. Each CDR3 protein gets one entry after TCRdb re-called the RACE reads with MiXCR. Of under 100,000 distinct CDR3 sequences listed, 8.5% are singletons. The sequences come from whole blood, collected in connection with sensitization to the hapten diphenylcyclopropenone (DPC). These receptors all come from a man aged 40-50 years with alopecia areata. Some clones in this sample may be carry-over from other donors' samples.

The rearrangement links TRBV7-2 to TRBJ2-1, with D unclear. The germline CDR1 and CDR2 sequences are SGHTA and FQGNSA. This CDR3 contains 16 residues. V was cut by 1 base and J by 5 bases, with 15 bases left in between. The CDR3 nucleotides are TGTGCCAGCAGCTTAGGATACTCCATACTACACAATGAGCAGTTCTTC. Amino acids: CASSLGYSILHNEQFF.

The chain combines TRBV12-3 or TRBV12-4 with TRBJ2-1; no clear D gene. CDR3 size: 14 residues. V was clipped by 5 bases and J by 5 bases, with 13 bases between them. The CDR3 here is CASSPQPWNNEQFF. CDR3 DNA sequence: TGTGCCAGCAGTCCGCAGCCGTGGAACAATGAGCAGTTCTTC.

This clonotype was detected a few times. The CDR3 region is CASGGEDQPQHF. As DNA, the CDR3 is TGTGCCAGCGGTGGGGAGGATCAGCCCCAGCATTTT. The chain combines TRBV7-2 with TRBJ1-5; D is ambiguous. Germline V gene data show CDR1 as SGHTA and CDR2 as FQGNSA. Trimming shortened V by 8 bases and J by 5 bases, and 10 bases separated the two germline ends. The CDR3 runs to 12 residues. Variable domain in full (rest from reference TRBV7-2 and TRBJ1-5): GAGVSQSPSNKVTEKGKDVELRCDPISGHTALYWYRQSLGQGLEFLIYFQGNSAPDKSGLPSDRFSAERTGGSVSTLTIQRTQQEDSAVYLCASGGEDQPQHFGDGTRLSIL.

The chain is built from TRBV27 and TRBJ2-3; D may correspond to TRBD1 or TRBD2 (5 bases each). The CDR3 spans 17 residues. The germline V gene encodes CDR1 MNHEY and CDR2 SMNVEV (reference sequence). V lost 2 bases and J 1 base, leaving 16 bases between the germline ends. The CDR3 DNA is TGTGCCAGCAGTTTAAGACGGGGCCACTCCCGCACAGATACGCAGTATTTT. This gives the protein CASSLRRGHSRTDTQYF.

This clonotype was seen repeatedly, ten times or more. This chain joins TRBV6-2 or TRBV6-3 and TRBJ2-7; D might be TRBD2 (5 bases). The CDR3 spans 15 residues. Trimming shortened V by 2 bases and J by 0 bases, and 11 bases separated the two germline ends. In germline, CDR1 is MNHEY, CDR2 SVGEGT. CDR3 bases: TGTGCCAGCAGTTACACCGGGGTGAGCTCCTACGAGCAGTACTTC. As protein: CASSYTGVSSYEQYF.

This clonotype was detected a few times. V gene TRBV10-3 combines with J gene TRBJ2-1; D gene uncertain. Germline V gene data show CDR1 as ENHRY and CDR2 as SYGVKD. Trimming took 4 bases from V and 9 from J, leaving 13 bases between them. This CDR3 is built from 13 residues. The CDR3 nucleotides read TGTGCCATCAGTGCCCTAGGTCGTAGTGAGCAGTTCTTC. Its protein is CAISALGRSEQFF.

In its sample, this clonotype was seen many times. This chain connects TRBV20-1 to TRBJ2-3; the D is unclear. This CDR3 has 14 residues. Trimming shortened V by 1 base and J by 2 bases, and 10 bases separated the two germline ends. CDR1 and CDR2 (germline): DFQATT, SNEGSKA (reference sequence). The DNA for the CDR3 is TGCAGTGCTAGAGTCGGTGCCCTCACAGATACGCAGTATTTT. Translated, it gives CSARVGALTDTQYF.

This chain links TRBV30 with TRBJ1-5, with 9 bases that match TRBD1. This CDR3 comprises 14 residues. Trimming at V came to 0 bases and at J to 4 bases, leaving 1 base not matched to a gene. CDR1 is GTSNPN and CDR2 is SVGIG in the germline V gene (reference sequence). The CDR3, as DNA: TGTGCCTGGAGTGTAGGGACAGGGAATCAGCCCCAGCATTTT. This codes for CAWSVGTGNQPQHF.

The sample holds a few counts of this clonotype. The J gene is TRBJ2-1, the V gene TRBV20-1; 9 positions agree with TRBD2. CDR1 and CDR2 (germline): DFQATT, SNEGSKA (reference sequence). The CDR3 length is 16 residues. Losses at the gene ends were 5 bases for V and 3 bases for J; bases not matched to a gene: 11. Here the CDR3 reads CSARREGRQIYNEQFF. The DNA for the CDR3 is TGCAGTGCTCGGCGGGAGGGCCGTCAAATCTACAATGAGCAGTTCTTC.

This clonotype was detected many times. The rearrangement joins TRBV19 to TRBJ1-2, with D possibly matching TRBD1 (5 bases). Germline lookup yields CDR1 LNHDA and CDR2 SQIVND (reference sequence). This CDR3 comprises 14 residues. V dropped 7 bases and J dropped 4 bases, with 16 bases sitting between them. CDR3 loop: CASTPEAGGYGYTF. The CDR3 DNA follows: TGTGCCAGTACCCCGGAGGCCGGGGGCTATGGCTACACCTTC.

This clonotype came up many times. The V call is TRBV11-2, the J call TRBJ2-7; 12 nucleotides agree with TRBD2. Germline V gene sequence: CDR1 SGHAT, CDR2 FQNNGV. The CDR3 has 14 amino acids. Unmatched junction bases numbered 1, after V lost 3 bases and J lost 4 bases. CDR3 in amino acids: CASSFTSGRYEQYV. Written as DNA, the CDR3 is TGTGCCAGCAGCTTTACTAGCGGGAGGTACGAGCAGTACGTC.

This clonotype was observed many times. V gene TRBV21-1 combines with J gene TRBJ2-1; the listed D gene, TRBD2, was not tested against the DNA. TRBV21-1 is tagged as a pseudogene. CDR3 size: 13 residues. The CDR3 DNA reads TGTGCCAGCAGCAAAGATCAAAAGGGCGAGCAGTTCTTC. Protein: CASSKDQKGEQFF.

This chain joins TRBV7-9 and TRBJ2-3; 12 nucleotides align to TRBD2. The CDR3 is 16 residues long. The germline V gene encodes CDR1 SEHNR and CDR2 FQNEAQ (reference sequence). Losses at the gene ends were 6 bases for V and 0 bases for J; bases not matched to a gene: 4. In nucleotides, the CDR3 is TGTGCCAGCAGTTGGACTAGCGGGGATAGCACAGATACGCAGTATTTT. It codes for CASSWTSGDSTDTQYF.

This clonotype was seen many times. V usage is TRBV24-1 and J usage is TRBJ2-3; D might be TRBD1 (5 bases). The germline V gene encodes CDR1 KGHDR and CDR2 SFDVKD. V dropped 1 base and J dropped 5 bases, with 6 bases sitting between them. The CDR3 is 13 amino acids. In nucleotides, the CDR3 is TGTGCCACCAGTGATTTAGGGGAAGATACGCAGTATTTT. The encoded protein is CATSDLGEDTQYF.

Many counts were recorded for this clonotype. The rearrangement links TRBV20-1 to TRBJ1-1; the match to TRBD1 covers 12 bases. Germline CDR1 and CDR2: DFQATT and SNEGSKA (reference sequence). This CDR3 comprises 18 residues. V lost 0 bases to trimming and J lost 3 bases; unmatched junction nucleotides: 11. The CDR3 spells CSARDYGTGGVLHTEAFF. DNA for the CDR3: TGCAGTGCTAGAGATTACGGGACAGGGGGCGTTCTGCACACTGAAGCTTTCTTT.

V is TRBV12-3 or TRBV12-4 and J is TRBJ1-5, with D tentatively TRBD1 (6 bases). The V and J ends lost 5 bases and 7 bases respectively, with 21 bases between them. CDR3 length: 16 residues. CDR3: CASSAKGGDHGQPQHF. The CDR3 nucleotides read TGTGCCAGCAGTGCTAAAGGGGGGGACCACGGGCAGCCCCAGCATTTT.

The chain recombines TRBV19 with TRBJ1-1; 9 positions agree with TRBD1. This CDR3 region has 15 residues. With 1 base clipped from V and 4 bases from J, the junction kept 4 bases outside the gene matches. Looked up from germline, CDR1 is LNHDA and CDR2 is SQIVND (reference sequence). The CDR3 sequence: CASSIGGQGVTEAFF. CDR3 nucleotide sequence: TGTGCCAGTAGTATAGGGGGACAGGGAGTCACTGAAGCTTTCTTT.

V usage is TRBV11-2 and J usage is TRBJ1-3, with D hard to call. Trimming left V 5 bases short and J 4 bases short, with 3 bases between. The germline CDR1 and CDR2 sequences are SGHAT and FQNNGV. The CDR3 loop spans 11 amino acids. The CDR3 nucleotides are TGTGCCAGCAGCCTGGGAAACACCATATATTTT. Its protein product is CASSLGNTIYF. Full variable domain (missing parts from reference TRBV11-2 and TRBJ1-3): EAGVAQSPRYKIIEKRQSVAFWCNPISGHATLYWYQQILGQGPKLLIQFQNNGVVDDSQLPKDRFSAERLKGVDSTLKIQPAKLEDSAVYLCASSLGNTIYFGEGSWLTVV.

This clonotype was observed at least ten times. This chain joins TRBV10-3 and TRBJ1-5; D unresolved. CDR3 length equals 12 residues. Germline V gene lookup returns CDR1 ENHRY and CDR2 SYGVKD. V dropped 10 bases and J dropped 4 bases, with 11 bases sitting between them. The CDR3 region has the DNA TGTGCCAGCCGGGCCGATAATCAGCCCCAGCATTTT. Translated: CASRADNQPQHF.

The chain couples TRBV6-2 or TRBV6-3 to TRBJ1-2; 10 bases fit TRBD1. Trimming cost V 2 bases and J 8 bases; bases outside gene matches: 5. The CDR3 runs 14 residues. CDR1 and CDR2 (germline): MNHEY, SVGEGT. The CDR3 DNA follows: TGTGCCAGCAGTTACGTGGGACAGGGGTCCGGCTACACCTTC. Amino acid sequence: CASSYVGQGSGYTF.

The gene calls are TRBV12-3 or TRBV12-4 and TRBJ2-2, with D perhaps TRBD2 (5 bases). The CDR3 spans 15 residues. Trimming pared 6 bases from V and 4 bases from J, leaving 15 bases between. The CDR3 nucleotides are TGTGCCAGCAGGGCGGGCGGTTTCGGCACCGGGGAGCTGTTTTTT. This codes for CASRAGGFGTGELFF.

The V gene is TRBV5-5, the J gene TRBJ2-5, with D perhaps TRBD2 (5 bases). CDR1 is SGHKS, CDR2 YYEKEE, per germline (reference sequence). Trimming left V 0 bases short and J 5 bases short, with 14 bases between. The CDR3 has 15 residues. The chain's CDR3 is CASSLEGVMQETQYF. CDR3 nucleotides: TGTGCCAGCAGCTTGGAGGGAGTAATGCAGGAGACCCAGTACTTC.

This chain connects TRBV9 to TRBJ2-7; TRBD2 aligns across 7 bases. This CDR3 region has 14 residues. The germline gives CDR1 SGDLS, CDR2 YYNGEE. The V segment lost 4 bases and the J segment 2 bases; nucleotides outside the gene matches: 6. The CDR3 sequence: CASSSTSWTYEQYF. The DNA for the CDR3 is TGTGCCAGCAGCTCGACTAGCTGGACCTACGAGCAGTACTTC.

V usage is TRBV7-2 and J usage is TRBJ2-2; D possibly corresponds to TRBD2 (7 bases). This CDR3 has 15 residues. V shed 5 bases and J shed 5 bases, with 15 bases lying between them. Germline V CDR1 and CDR2: SGHTA, FQGNSA. CDR3 bases: TGTGCCAGCAGCCCGGGGGGCAGGGTGACCGGGGAGCTGTTTTTT. Translating gives CASSPGGRVTGELFF.

This clonotype showed up just a few times. The V gene is TRBV6-6, the J gene TRBJ2-7, with 8 bases identical to TRBD1. In germline, CDR1 is MNHNY, CDR2 SVGAGI (reference sequence). J lost 1 base, V lost 2 bases, and 7 bases had no gene match. The CDR3 consists of 16 residues. For the CDR3, the DNA is TGTGCCAGCAGTTACGCTTTGGGGACAGGTTCCTACGAGCAGTACGTC. As protein: CASSYALGTGSYEQYV.

Only a few counts were recorded for this clonotype. V gene TRBV6-2 or TRBV6-3 combines with J gene TRBJ1-5; no reliable D call. This CDR3 spans 15 amino acids. The germline CDR1 and CDR2 sequences are MNHEY and SVGEGT. Trimming cost V 7 bases and J 3 bases, with 16 bases left between them. CDR3 residues: CASIEGSHVNQPQHF. CDR3 in DNA: TGTGCCAGCATCGAGGGTAGTCACGTCAATCAGCCCCAGCATTTT.

This clonotype was observed a handful of times. The rearrangement joins TRBV20-1 to TRBJ2-2; D tentatively fits TRBD1 or TRBD2 (6 bases each). V was clipped by 0 bases and J by 8 bases, with 22 bases between them. CDR1 is DFQATT and CDR2 is SNEGSKA in the germline V gene (reference sequence). The CDR3 spans 17 residues. The CDR3 here is CSAREEGVLATTGELFF. CDR3 coding DNA: TGCAGTGCTAGAGAGGAGGGGGTGCTAGCGACTACGGGGGAGCTGTTTTTT.

This clonotype was seen a handful of times. The V call is TRBV18, the J call TRBJ1-5; D unresolved. V was shortened by 3 bases and J by 3 bases, with 3 bases between the two germline ends. Germline V lookup: CDR1 KGHSH, CDR2 LQKENI. The CDR3 contains 12 residues. The CDR3 is CASSPANQPQHF. CDR3 bases: TGTGCCAGCTCACCGGCCAATCAGCCCCAGCATTTT.